This TCR beta chain was captured in a study of tumor-infiltrating lymphocytes in primary liver carcinoma. For the study at large: Spanning 30 to 69 years of age, the patients were men and women. General study points: It was in tumors, not blood, that the top-250-clone fraction was significantly higher (p = 0.039). Only about 8-25% of top clones showed up in all five tumor regions.

As to this clonotype: Antigen specificity is unknown. Compared with germline, one end of the junction differs, possibly owing to a read error.

DNA and RNA were both co-extracted from approximately 20-30 mg of bulk tissue that had not been sorted. The input was 450 to 500 ng total RNA; TCR beta cDNA was made from it with a constant-region primer. ARM-PCR, slightly modified, supplied the TCR beta libraries through three nested multiplex PCR rounds. Investigators reported that the first two PCR rounds, at roughly 10 cycles each, used TRBV1-TRBV30 forward primers with a C-beta reverse primer. TCRdb recomputed calls from the multiplex PCR reads with MiXCR, one row per CDR3 protein. Among about 130,000 distinct CDR3 sequences listed, under 65% were seen once. CDR3 length: 16 residues. CDR1 LGHNA and CDR2 YNFKEQ come from the germline V gene.

The sequencing input was liver tumor tissue from sampling region 3. Subset here: tumor region T3, left-lateral pole. The chain joins TRBV4-2 to TRBJ2-3; 7 bases line up with TRBD2. This clonotype originated in a woman aged 55 to 70 with primary liver carcinoma and hepatitis B virus infection. Here the CDR3 DNA reads TGTTCCAGCAGCACTACCCGGACTAGTGGACTTAACACGCAGTATTTT. It encodes CSSSTTRTSGLNTQYF.